The TCR beta chain under discussion was sequenced for a study of molecular identifiers for immune sequencing clone quantification. Looking at the study overall: With replicates, the RNA of around 20,000 or 100,000 naive CD8 cells was split five ways and four were sequenced.

TCR libraries were built in bulk with a published protocol and specific TCR primers. TCRdb reanalysed the PCR reads using MiXCR and keeps one entry per CDR3 protein. The sample consists of about 630,000 distinct CDR3 sequences, over 25% of them appearing once. This clonotype appeared many times. CDR3 size: 15 residues. Trimming took 3 bases from V and 2 from J, leaving 12 bases between them. Germline loops: CDR1 MDHEN, CDR2 SYDVKM. This receptor was taken from a human donor in good health. Some libraries in this study had Jurkat cell RNA spiked in. The V call is TRBV28, the J call TRBJ2-3, with D possibly matching TRBD1 (5 bases). Sequenced: naive CD8+ T cells from blood, with Jurkat cell RNA spiked in. Subset: FACS-sorted CD8+CD4-CCR7+CD45RA+ naive T cells. The CDR3 region is CASSFNRISTDTQYF. CDR3 DNA: TGTGCCAGCAGTTTCAACAGGATATCCACAGATACGCAGTATTTT.